This T cell receptor beta chain derives from a study of blood T cell repertoires in COVID-19. For the study at large: Specimens from acute and convalescent COVID-19 originated in the United States, Italy and Spain. Nucleic acid was either cDNA or gDNA, and it came from T cells, B-cell-depleted T cells, or PBMCs.

The CDR3 has 16 amino acids. V trimming: 0 bases; J trimming: 7 bases; junction bases outside the gene matches: 8. The germline gives CDR1 LGHDT, CDR2 YNNKEL (reference sequence). Sequencing used immunoSEQ multiplex PCR; TCRdb keeps in-frame clones, though not all of them. The profile covers 250,000 to 300,000 clones, with roughly 89% appearing a single time and approximately 2.1% taken by the ten largest. Sequenced input: peripheral blood. The gene calls are TRBV3-1 (or the pseudogene TRBV3-2) and TRBJ1-5; TRBD1 matches 8 bases. The clonotype was recovered from an older woman with COVID-19, enrolled during active disease. The CDR3 DNA reads TGTGCCAGCAGCCAAGATTTTGGGGCAGGGGGCCAGCCCCAGCATTTT. Amino acids: CASSQDFGAGGQPQHF.